This passage covers 9 T cell receptor beta chains from one sample sequenced in a study of blood T cells in healthy people across ages. The use of a sample-barcoded 5' primer and a J-beta primer mix characterized a second PCR of roughly 6 to 12 cycles. Using its own MiXCR run on the 5' RACE reads, TCRdb lists one record per CDR3 protein. This table holds fewer than 2,000,000 distinct CDR3 sequences, 35% to 50% found once. The sequenced material came from blood. The source of these receptors is a human donor in good health.

A few counts support this clonotype. The chain couples TRBV4-1 to TRBJ2-1; D might be TRBD1 (6 bases). Germline loops: CDR1 MGHRA, CDR2 YSYEKL. V dropped 2 bases and J dropped 6 bases, with 14 bases sitting between them. This CDR3 region has 15 residues. The CDR3 DNA follows: TGCGCCAGCAGCCAACCCTGGACAGTGGGCAATGAGCAGTTCTTC. Protein: CASSQPWTVGNEQFF.

This clonotype came up a few times. This CDR3 is CASSLDAAGGLQETQYF. In DNA, the CDR3 is TGTGCCAGCAGCTTAGACGCAGCGGGGGGGCTACAAGAGACCCAGTACTTC. The chain couples TRBV7-8 to TRBJ2-5; 10 bases agree with TRBD2. Germline CDR1 and CDR2: SGHVS and FQNEAQ. After removal of 1 base from V and 2 bases from J, the junction contained 7 bases not matched to a gene. CDR3 length equals 17 residues.

The chain couples TRBV20-1 to TRBJ1-5; D uncertain. Looked up from germline, CDR1 is DFQATT and CDR2 is SNEGSKA (reference sequence). V shed 1 base and J shed 5 bases, with 9 bases lying between them. CDR3 length equals 13 residues. CDR3 coding DNA: TGCAGTGCTAGAGGAGGGCCCGATCAGCCCCAGCATTTT. Residues: CSARGGPDQPQHF.

To note about this clonotype: At one of its ends the junction is not consistent with the germline gene, which may arise from a read error. The V call is TRBV29-1, the J call TRBJ2-7; 7 nucleotides match TRBD1. Germline-derived CDR1 and CDR2 are SQVTM and ANQGSEA. The CDR3 is made up of 16 amino acids. CDR3 residues: CNVETLGDRASYEQYF. The CDR3, as DNA: TGCAACGTTGAAACCCTGGGAGACAGGGCCTCCTACGAGCAGTACTTC.

The chain carries TRBV7-2 and TRBJ2-5, with a tentative D call TRBD2 (6 bases). This CDR3 comprises 14 residues. Trimming pared 3 bases from V and 0 bases from J, leaving 8 bases between. Germline V gives CDR1 SGHTA, CDR2 FQGNSA. CDR3 coding DNA: TGTGCCAGCAGCTTTTCGGGGGACCAAGAGACCCAGTACTTC. Amino acid sequence: CASSFSGDQETQYF.

The rearrangement links TRBV20-1 to TRBJ2-3; unclear D gene. V was pared by 5 bases and J by 5 bases, with 8 bases between. Germline V gene sequence: CDR1 DFQATT, CDR2 SNEGSKA (reference sequence). CDR3 size: 11 residues. The CDR3 bases are TGCAGTGCTCAGACGATAGATACGCAGTATTTT. Its translation is CSAQTIDTQYF.

Only a few counts were recorded for this clonotype. The genes are TRBV4-3 and TRBJ1-2; a weak D match, TRBD1 (5 bases). The CDR3 is 11 amino acids. Trimming removed 3 bases at V and 8 bases at J, with 7 bases between. CDR1 and CDR2 from the germline V gene are LGHNA and YSLEER. CDR3 amino acids: CASSHRQGYTF. Written as DNA, the CDR3 is TGCGCCAGCAGCCATAGACAGGGCTACACCTTC.

The V call is TRBV10-3, the J call TRBJ1-1, with D unresolved. This CDR3 region has 14 residues. V shed 10 bases and J shed 0 bases, with 15 bases lying between them. Germline CDR1 reads ENHRY; CDR2 reads SYGVKD. The DNA of the CDR3 is TGTGCCACCTGGTGGGGATGGGTGAACACTGAAGCTTTCTTT. Its protein is CATWWGWVNTEAFF.

J is TRBJ1-1 and V is TRBV7-2; a possible D gene is TRBD1 (6 bases). Germline assignment: CDR1 SGHTA and CDR2 FQGNSA. The V and J ends lost 0 bases and 4 bases respectively, with 15 bases between them. CDR3 length equals 16 residues. The CDR3 bases are TGTGCCAGCAGCTTAGCATTCGGGGGGCTTATCACTGAAGCTTTCTTT. This encodes CASSLAFGGLITEAFF.